This T cell receptor (beta chain) was documented in a study of blood T cell repertoires in COVID-19. In the study overall: PBMCs, B-cell-depleted T cells, or T cells provided the cDNA or gDNA that made up the material.

This clone occurred once. The V end lost 3 bases, the J end lost 2 bases, and 13 bases lay between the germline ends. Germline lookup yields CDR1 ENHRY and CDR2 SYGVKD. CDR3 size: 15 residues. The assay was immunoSEQ multiplex PCR, and TCRdb's table has in-frame clones only and misses some. This sample has a few hundred thousand clones; roughly 84% occur once, and the top ten carry more than 0.75%. The sequence was collected from a man in his forties with acute or convalescent COVID-19. The source material was peripheral blood. The V gene is TRBV10-3, the J gene TRBJ1-1; a possible D gene is TRBD1 (5 bases). This chain's CDR3 is CAISDRARVNTEAFF. CDR3 DNA sequence: TGTGCCATCAGTGACCGGGCCAGGGTTAACACTGAAGCTTTCTTT.